The sequence of this T cell receptor beta chain was determined in a study of CD8 T cells in Susac syndrome (dated by TCRdb to between 2018 and 2020). With respect to the entire study: Among the Susac syndrome patients who were sequenced, clinically active disease was present in six and clinical remission was observed in fewer than 10. The study used repertoire sequencing to test whether antigen drove CD8+ T cell activation and differentiation in Susac syndrome. At blood withdrawal, Susac syndrome patients were therapy-naive, treated with corticosteroids (with IVIg additionally given to some), or treated with IVIg alone.

From V the trimming removes 6 bases and from J it removes 3 bases, while the gene matches leave 8 bases of the junction unaccounted for. Inclusive of the bounding cysteine and phenylalanine, the CDR3 is 15 residues long. The DNA shown is the 45-base CDR3, in frame from base 1. The germline V gene yields SNHLY for CDR1 and FYNNEI for CDR2. Peripheral blood CD8+ and CD4+ T cells from healthy donors, Susac syndrome patients and multiple sclerosis patients were profiled by high-throughput TCR beta sequencing. The Susac syndrome patients fulfilled recently defined diagnostic criteria for definite or probable disease. Bulk CD8+ and CD4+ T cells were purified by magnetic negative isolation, while CD8+ TEMRA cells were enriched using FACS. Blood was collected in EDTA tubes and processed within 24 hours, with PBMCs isolated through density gradient centrifugation. PBMCs intended for TCR sequencing were cryopreserved in liquid nitrogen and were subsequently thawed in a 37 degrees C water bath. The sorted or isolated CD4+, CD8+ and CD8+ TEMRA cells had a purity of 90% or higher.

RNA was extracted with the RNeasy kit and about 0.5 to 1 ug was reverse transcribed using random hexamers. TCR beta CDR3 regions were amplified with the immunoSEQ multiplex PCR assay covering 54 Vbeta and 13 Jbeta segments. PCR amplification bias was corrected using a synthetic template baseline for primer optimization and computational correction. The study's own analysis went as follows. Reads were annotated to V, D and J genes according to IMGT and were analyzed with immunoSEQ Analyzer, with only productive sequences retained. To calculate clonality, Shannon entropy was normalized by log2 of the number of productive unique sequences and then subtracted from one. For each patient and control, public and private clones were evaluated among the 100 most prevalent clones. Susac-specific clones were defined as absent from healthy and MS cohorts, about 1,100 published viral clones and other ImmuneACCESS disease sequences. TCRdb itself trimmed the public reads at Q25 with fastp, ran MiXCR and retained productive beta chains. Rows are combined by CDR3 protein, so each entry shows the most common genes and DNA. The V and J calls reflect TCRdb's pipeline rather than the authors' work. The table for this sample lists some 210,000 distinct CDR3 sequences; 85% to 95% of them were counted only once. Under 0.2% of the sample belongs to the ten largest clones.

This clonotype has only one observation. The antigen it recognizes is unknown. No base qualities exist here, and no much larger clone lies one base off it. One read represents weak support. What the study reported, not specific to this receptor: The CD4+ T cell repertoire of patients with Susac syndrome showed no detectable clonal expansion. The number of individuals in the TCR sequencing and HLA analysis was recognized as being relatively small.

This clonotype was obtained from a human donor with Susac syndrome. The V gene is TRBV2 and the J gene is TRBJ2-1; the junction holds 7 bases that match TRBD1. The source material was CD4+ T cells from PBMCs. The CDR3 sequence is CASRIDRESYNEQFF. The nucleotide sequence is given as TGTGCCAGCAGGATCGACAGGGAGAGCTACAATGAGCAGTTCTTC.